This T cell receptor (beta chain) derives from a study of cytomegalovirus exposure and HLA in healthy donors (dated by TCRdb to between 2016 and 2019). General notes on the study: In an earlier analysis of 450 to 750 of the donors, 250 to 350 Gb of sequence data and about 110 million unique TCR beta sequences from roughly 190 million T cells were reported. An early release that covered 500 to 800 HLA-typed donors contained approximately 300 gigabases of sequencing data and 75 million to 100 million unique TCR sequences. Of the 398 genotyped donors, about 80% fell in the genetic ancestry cluster associated with self-reported Caucasian donors. The study was designed to test whether signatures of past pathogen exposure could be identified by cataloging public T cell receptors. The study profiled the T cell repertoires of about 640 subjects by immunosequencing and related them to cytomegalovirus serostatus. Along with the approximately 700-subject first cohort, a separate validation cohort of roughly 110 different subjects was used. The study combined high-throughput TCR immunosequencing, statistical association of individual TCRs with disease status, and machine learning to predict cytomegalovirus infection status. In a later analysis, previously published TCR beta repertoires from more than 500 donors were re-analyzed and high-resolution HLA genotyping was added so that TCR occurrence patterns could be studied. Rather than using new phenotypic data, the later analysis identified candidate immune exposures from TCR beta sequences and from how often those sequences occurred across donors. In an earlier analysis of 500 to 650 of the donors, high-throughput TCR beta sequencing was used to judge whether each TCR beta V gene segment behaved as functional or pseudogenic. Alongside the repertoire data, information on donor age, sex, ethnicity and CMV serostatus was compiled. Genome-wide SNP genotypes for about 65% of the roughly 670 donors were used in a later genetic analysis, which treated that subset as a discovery cohort. Every discovery cohort repertoire had been produced on one sequencing platform. Both class I and class II loci were covered by HLA typing, at four-digit resolution. Typing coverage differed by locus: A, B, C, DRB1 and DQB1 were typed in about 620-630 donors, DQA1 in about 550, DPA1 in approximately 600, and DPB1 in roughly 450. About five DR-DQ haplotypes were treated as single units for association and clustering because of strong linkage in the cohort. On average, around 230,000 unique TCR beta nucleotide sequences were sequenced per donor among 350 to 400 genotyped donors of the cohort, with roughly 18% of those sequences being non-productive.

The receptor library was made with the immunoSEQ multiplex PCR assay. The multiplex PCR relied on a mix of 60 forward primers for TCR Vbeta segments and 13 reverse primers for TCR Jbeta segments. The CDR3 region of rearranged TCR beta genes was amplified from genomic DNA with a multiplex PCR assay. The amplified TCR beta libraries were sequenced on the Illumina HiSeq System as 87-base-pair reads. On the authors' methods: Across the 666 repertoires, a later analysis counted some 80 million unique TCR beta chains, about 10 million of which were shared by at least two donors. To remove PCR and sequencing errors, raw reads were error-corrected and collapsed into unique sequences using a nearest-neighbor algorithm that merged closely related sequences. To assign V, D and J gene segments, CDR3 sequences were aligned to IMGT reference sequences. For a sequence to be retained, a match of at least six nucleotides was required to both a V gene segment and a J gene segment. Rearrangements were called productive when the CDR3 lacked stop codons and stayed in frame with V and J; all others were non-productive. Following IMGT convention, CDR3 was defined as the stretch from the second conserved V-encoded cysteine up to the conserved J-encoded phenylalanine. In an earlier analysis of around 600 of the donors, sequences lacking an unambiguous match to a single V gene segment were excluded. An earlier analysis of some 500 of the donors classified V segments as functional when productive rearrangements were above 56.7% and as segregating when the standard deviation between donors was above 5%. A statistical classification framework was built to diagnose cytomegalovirus status from the catalog of TCR beta chain sequences. In a later analysis, V and J genes were assigned by comparing TCR nucleotide sequences against IMGT/GENE-DB human TR gene sequences. A later analysis assigned CDR3 sequences and most-parsimonious VDJ recombination scenarios with the TCRdist pipeline. In a later analysis, each TCR beta chain was defined by its CDR3 amino acid sequence together with its V-gene family, and reads without a unique V-gene family were excluded. A later analysis removed 450 to 600 highly shared, low-generation-probability nucleotide sequences to deal with suspected cross-contamination and a sequencing artifact. In a later analysis, a clonal expansion index for each public chain was calculated from normalized within-repertoire ranks of inferred template counts. Generation probabilities in a later analysis came from a VDJ recombination model fitted to out-of-frame rearrangements, and those results were checked against IGoR. In a later analysis, hypergeometric tests were used to score TCR-TCR, TCR-HLA and TCR-CMV co-occurrence, with a repertoire-size bias correction applied to TCR pairs. A later analysis estimated false discovery rates by permuting HLA or CMV assignments 20 times. In a later analysis, co-occurring TCRs were grouped with DBSCAN, and TCRdist sequence similarity was added when clustering was performed within HLA-allele-positive subsets. Repertoires with fewer than 30,000 or more than 120,000 public chains, plus five repertoires with anomalous nucleotide sharing, were excluded from co-occurrence clustering. The clones in this table, taken by TCRdb from immuneACCESS, are in-frame only. Not every clone is retained; where verified, under half of the shortfall comes from an unresolved V gene, and the cause of the rest is unknown. The DNA gave D and trimming, while V, J and clone size come from that table. The sample has tens of thousands of clones on record, 78% of them singletons. The ten top clones hold less than 2% of the sample.

The cohort comprised fewer than 700 healthy bone marrow donors. All cohort members were sampled while nominally healthy, although unrecorded immune exposures were likely present. The donor was CMV seronegative and was included in the group of under 450 seronegative cohort members. A peripheral blood sample was collected from each donor, and TCR beta sequencing was performed on peripheral blood mononuclear cells. Genomic DNA was extracted from the blood cell samples with the Qiagen DNeasy Blood Extraction Kit. With respect to this clone: Its antigen has not been determined. No clone much larger than this one lies a single base away; base qualities are absent.

General study outcomes and caveats: The classifier was reported to diagnose cytomegalovirus status with high specificity and sensitivity in both the original and validation cohorts. Because counts were too low, about 17 rarely observed V segments, including chromosome 9 orphons, were excluded from the earlier analysis of 500 to 700 of the donors. In a later analysis, several top co-occurrence clusters were reported to appear linked to parvovirus B19, influenza, CMV and Epstein-Barr virus. In vitro tests confirmed that a few of the cytomegalovirus-associated TCR beta chains recognize cytomegalovirus antigens. Assigning TCR associations to individual alleles was difficult when HLA alleles, especially DR and DQ, strongly co-occurred. According to a later analysis, TCR association rates differed among HLA loci, with DRB1 alleles showing the most associated TCRs and HLA-C alleles showing the fewest. A later analysis found that most CMV-associated TCR beta chains appeared HLA-restricted, with HLA associations seemingly driven largely by CMV exposure. The study gave a list of under 200 TCR beta chains associated with cytomegalovirus. The only immune exposure information available for the cohort was CMV serostatus. A further reported finding was that TCR beta sequences accurately predicted the HLA-A and HLA-B alleles for most subjects in the first cohort. In a later genetic analysis, fewer N-insertions in productive TCRs were reported among donors in an Asian-associated ancestry cluster than the approximately 670-donor mean. In a later analysis, HLA-associated TCR beta chains showed more clonal expansion and lower generation probabilities than non-associated chains that were equally common. Only TCR beta chains were sequenced in this cohort, and the absence of alpha or paired-chain data limited detectable features. V-gene and J-gene trimming of TCR beta chains was associated with a missense DCLRE1C variant in a later genetic analysis, and the association was replicated in an independent cohort. Linkage disequilibrium might explain the correlated functional status among segregating V segments, but an unknown experimental factor could not be excluded. A later analysis associated 15,000 or so TCR beta sequences with specific HLA alleles at a false discovery rate of 0.05. It was suggested by the authors that the approach could potentially be generalized to other disease states and immunological phenotypes. The sequencing pipeline was judged likely to have produced a cluster of highly shared sequence variants as a technical artifact. Because some donors lacked HLA typing at each locus, the association tests relied only on the typed subset. Broadly in line with IMGT annotations, most TCR beta V segments showed up in productive rearrangements about 87% or about 30% of the time in an earlier analysis of 587 of the donors. The presence/absence analyses assumed that sequencing depth was roughly uniform across donors, and that assumption may not be true. Most TCR sequences were observed very rarely across donors, whereas some public TCRs were present in many individuals.

This receptor was obtained from a man aged 35-49 years in good health and CMV-seronegative. The sample comprised PBMCs.

Here is the DNA: TGTGCCAGCAGCCAAGCCCCACAGGCTGAAAAACTGTTTTTT. This gives the protein CASSQAPQAEKLFF. This chain joins TRBV4-2 to TRBJ1-4, with a tentative D gene TRBD1 over 5 matching bases. Including the terminal cysteine and phenylalanine, the CDR3 comprises 14 residues. Kept here is only the CDR3 DNA, which spans 42 bases and is read in frame from base 1. The trim is 1 base for V and 7 bases for J, with a gap of 10 bases between the germline ends. The germline V gene yields LGHNA for CDR1 and YNFKEQ for CDR2.